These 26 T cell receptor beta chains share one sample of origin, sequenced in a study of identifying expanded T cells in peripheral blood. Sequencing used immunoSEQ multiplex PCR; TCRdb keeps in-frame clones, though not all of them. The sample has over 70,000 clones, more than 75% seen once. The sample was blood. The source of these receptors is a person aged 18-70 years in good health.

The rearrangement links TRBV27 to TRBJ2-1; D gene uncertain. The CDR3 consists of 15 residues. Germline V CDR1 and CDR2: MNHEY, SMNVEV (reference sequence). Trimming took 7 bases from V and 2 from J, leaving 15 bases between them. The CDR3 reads CASKRTQTAYNEQFF. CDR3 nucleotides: TGTGCCAGCAAACGCACACAGACCGCCTACAATGAGCAGTTCTTC.

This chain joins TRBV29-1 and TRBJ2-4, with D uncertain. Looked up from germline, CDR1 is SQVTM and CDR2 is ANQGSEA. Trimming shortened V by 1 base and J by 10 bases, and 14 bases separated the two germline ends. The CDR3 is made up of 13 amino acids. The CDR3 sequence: CSVEASLVGIQYF. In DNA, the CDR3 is TGCAGCGTTGAAGCGAGCCTGGTAGGGATTCAGTACTTC.

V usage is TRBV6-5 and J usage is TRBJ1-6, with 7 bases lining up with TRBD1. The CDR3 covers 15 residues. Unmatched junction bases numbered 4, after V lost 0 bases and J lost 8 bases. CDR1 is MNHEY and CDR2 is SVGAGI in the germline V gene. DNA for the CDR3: TGTGCCAGCAGTTACTCTTTAGGGGGCCATTCACCCCTCCACTTT. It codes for CASSYSLGGHSPLHF.

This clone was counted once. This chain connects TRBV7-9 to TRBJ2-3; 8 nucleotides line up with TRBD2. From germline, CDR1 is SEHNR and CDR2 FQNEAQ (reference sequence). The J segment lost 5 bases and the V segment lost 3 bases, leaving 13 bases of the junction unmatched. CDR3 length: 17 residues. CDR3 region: CASSFWPGGGRGDTQYF. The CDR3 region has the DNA TGTGCCAGCAGCTTTTGGCCCGGCGGGGGGCGAGGAGATACGCAGTATTTT. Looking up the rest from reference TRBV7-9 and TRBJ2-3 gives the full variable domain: DTGVSQNPRHKITKRGQNVTFRCDPISEHNRLYWYRQTLGQGPEFLTYFQNEAQLEKSRLLSDRFSAERPKGSFSTLEIQRTEQGDSAMYLCASSFWPGGGRGDTQYFGPGTRLTVL.

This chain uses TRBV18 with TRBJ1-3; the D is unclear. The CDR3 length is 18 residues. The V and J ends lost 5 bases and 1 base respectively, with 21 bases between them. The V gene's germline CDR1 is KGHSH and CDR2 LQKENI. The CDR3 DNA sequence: TGTGCCAGCTCATCAGCCCGTCGTTCCGTTAGTTCTGGAAACACCATATATTTT. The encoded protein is CASSSARRSVSSGNTIYF.

CDR3 sequence: CASSSETPTGRNTGELFF. In DNA form, the CDR3 reads TGTGCCAGCAGCAGCGAGACACCCACAGGGCGGAACACCGGGGAGCTGTTTTTT. The chain combines TRBV7-7 with TRBJ2-2; tentatively, D is TRBD1 (6 bases). Looked up from germline, CDR1 is SSHAT and CDR2 is FNYEAQ (reference sequence). CDR3 length equals 18 residues. Deletions cut 5 bases from V and 1 base from J, with 20 bases between.

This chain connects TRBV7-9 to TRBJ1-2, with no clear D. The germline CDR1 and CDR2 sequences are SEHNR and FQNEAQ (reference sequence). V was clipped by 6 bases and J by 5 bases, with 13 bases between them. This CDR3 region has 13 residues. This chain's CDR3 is CASSPLGLYGYTF. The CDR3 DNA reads TGTGCCAGCAGTCCCCTCGGTCTATATGGCTACACCTTC.

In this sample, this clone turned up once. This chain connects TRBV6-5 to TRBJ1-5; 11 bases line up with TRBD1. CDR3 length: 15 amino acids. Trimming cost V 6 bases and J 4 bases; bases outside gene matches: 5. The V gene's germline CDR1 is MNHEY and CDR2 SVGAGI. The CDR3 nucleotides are TGTGCCAGCAGCCCCGGGACAGGGGGAAATCAGCCCCAGCATTTT. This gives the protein CASSPGTGGNQPQHF.

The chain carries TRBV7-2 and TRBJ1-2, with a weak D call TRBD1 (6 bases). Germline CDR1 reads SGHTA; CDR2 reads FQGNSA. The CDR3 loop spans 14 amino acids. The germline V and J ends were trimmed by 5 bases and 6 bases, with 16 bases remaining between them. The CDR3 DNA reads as TGTGCCAGCAGCACGACAGGATCGATCAATGGCTACACCTTC. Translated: CASSTTGSINGYTF.

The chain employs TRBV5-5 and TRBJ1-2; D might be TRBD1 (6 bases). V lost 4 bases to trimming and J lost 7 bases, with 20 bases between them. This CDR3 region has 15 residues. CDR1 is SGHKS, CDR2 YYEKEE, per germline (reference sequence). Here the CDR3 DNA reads TGTGCCAGCAGCCCGGGGGCGGCAGGCGACGGTGGCTACACCTTC. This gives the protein CASSPGAAGDGGYTF.

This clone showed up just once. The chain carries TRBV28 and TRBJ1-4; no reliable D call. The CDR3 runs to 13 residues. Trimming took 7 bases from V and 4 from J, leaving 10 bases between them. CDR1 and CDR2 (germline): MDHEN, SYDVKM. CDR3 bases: TGTGCCAGCACCCGGGCCATTAATGAAAAACTGTTTTTT. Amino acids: CASTRAINEKLFF.

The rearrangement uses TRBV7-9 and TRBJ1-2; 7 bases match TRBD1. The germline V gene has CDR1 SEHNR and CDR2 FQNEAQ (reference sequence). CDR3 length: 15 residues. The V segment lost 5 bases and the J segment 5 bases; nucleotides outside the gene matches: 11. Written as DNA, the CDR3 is TGTGCCAGCAGCCAATCGGGACAGTCTACTTATGGCTACACCTTC. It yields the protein CASSQSGQSTYGYTF.

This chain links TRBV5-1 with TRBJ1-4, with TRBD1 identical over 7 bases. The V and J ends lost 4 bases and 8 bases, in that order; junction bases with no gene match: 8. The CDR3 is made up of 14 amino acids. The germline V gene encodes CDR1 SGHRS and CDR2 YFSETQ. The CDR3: CASSQDTGDEKLFF. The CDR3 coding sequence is TGCGCCAGCAGCCAGGACACAGGGGACGAAAAACTGTTTTTT.

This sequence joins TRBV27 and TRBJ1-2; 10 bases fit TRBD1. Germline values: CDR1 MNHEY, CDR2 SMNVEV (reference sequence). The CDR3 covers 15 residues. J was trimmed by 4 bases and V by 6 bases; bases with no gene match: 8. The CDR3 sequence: CASSHGQGGGYGYTF. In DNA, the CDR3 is TGTGCCAGCAGCCATGGACAGGGGGGAGGCTATGGCTACACCTTC.

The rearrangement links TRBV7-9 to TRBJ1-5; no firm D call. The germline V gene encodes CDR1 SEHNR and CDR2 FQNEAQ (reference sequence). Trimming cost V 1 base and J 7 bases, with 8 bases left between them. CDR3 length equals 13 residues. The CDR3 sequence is CASSLGLKQPQHF. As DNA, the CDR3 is TGTGCCAGCAGCTTAGGTCTTAAACAGCCCCAGCATTTT.

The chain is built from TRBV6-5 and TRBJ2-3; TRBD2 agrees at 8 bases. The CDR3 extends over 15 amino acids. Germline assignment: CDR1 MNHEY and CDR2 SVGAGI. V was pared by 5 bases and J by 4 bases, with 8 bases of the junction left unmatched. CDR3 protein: CASSIGGAEADTQYF. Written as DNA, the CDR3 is TGTGCCAGCAGTATCGGGGGGGCAGAGGCAGATACGCAGTATTTT.

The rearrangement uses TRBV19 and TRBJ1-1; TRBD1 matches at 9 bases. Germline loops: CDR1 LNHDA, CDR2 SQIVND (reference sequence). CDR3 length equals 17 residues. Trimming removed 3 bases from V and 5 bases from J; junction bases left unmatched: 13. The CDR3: CASSIVGQGNFRTEAFF. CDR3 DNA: TGTGCCAGTAGTATTGTCGGACAGGGGAATTTTAGGACTGAAGCTTTCTTT.

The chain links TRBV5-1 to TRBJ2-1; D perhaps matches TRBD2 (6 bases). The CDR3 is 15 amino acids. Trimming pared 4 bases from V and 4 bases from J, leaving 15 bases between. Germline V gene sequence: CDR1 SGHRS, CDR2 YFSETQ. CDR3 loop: CASSPEGGPYNEQFF. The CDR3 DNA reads TGCGCCAGCAGCCCCGAGGGAGGTCCTTACAATGAGCAGTTCTTC.

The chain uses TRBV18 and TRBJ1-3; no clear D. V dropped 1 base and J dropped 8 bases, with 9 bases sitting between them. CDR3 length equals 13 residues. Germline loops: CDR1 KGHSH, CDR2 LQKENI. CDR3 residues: CASSPLTRDTIYF. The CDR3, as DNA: TGTGCCAGCTCACCACTTACGAGAGACACCATATATTTT. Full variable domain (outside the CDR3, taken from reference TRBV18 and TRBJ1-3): NAGVMQNPRHLVRRRGQEARLRCSPMKGHSHVYWYRQLPEEGLKFMVYLQKENIIDESGMPKERFSAEFPKEGPSILRIQQVVRGDSAAYFCASSPLTRDTIYFGEGSWLTVV.

CDR3 in DNA: TGTGCCAGCAGCTTATTAGGGCTGGGCGGGCAGTACTTC. This translates into CASSLLGLGGQYF. The chain is built from TRBV7-2 and TRBJ2-7; D remains ambiguous. From germline, CDR1 is SGHTA and CDR2 FQGNSA. The V end lost 2 bases, the J end lost 9 bases, and 14 bases lay between the germline ends. The CDR3 spans 13 residues.

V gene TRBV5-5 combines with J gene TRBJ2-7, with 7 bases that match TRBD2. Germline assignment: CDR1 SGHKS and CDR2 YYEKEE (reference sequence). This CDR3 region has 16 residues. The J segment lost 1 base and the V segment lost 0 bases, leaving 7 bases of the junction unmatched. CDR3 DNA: TGTGCCAGCAGCTTGGGCCCTAGCGGTTTGTCCTACGAGCAGTACTTC. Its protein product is CASSLGPSGLSYEQYF.

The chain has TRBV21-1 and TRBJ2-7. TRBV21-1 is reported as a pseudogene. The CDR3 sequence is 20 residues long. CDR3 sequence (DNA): TGTGCCATATCGAAATCGGAGGTTGCAGTAGGGGGGCCCCCTTTCTACGAGCAGTACTTC. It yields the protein CAISKSEVAVGGPPFYEQYF.

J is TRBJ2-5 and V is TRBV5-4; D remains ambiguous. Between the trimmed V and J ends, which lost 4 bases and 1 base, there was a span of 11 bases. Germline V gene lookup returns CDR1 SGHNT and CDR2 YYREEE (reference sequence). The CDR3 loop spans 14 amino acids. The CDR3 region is CASSPTEFQETQYF. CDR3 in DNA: TGTGCCAGCAGCCCTACAGAATTCCAAGAGACCCAGTACTTC.

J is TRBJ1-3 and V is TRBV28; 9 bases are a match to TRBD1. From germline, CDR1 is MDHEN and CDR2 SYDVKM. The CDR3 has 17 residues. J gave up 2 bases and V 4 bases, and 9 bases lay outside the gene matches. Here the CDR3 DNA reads TGTGCCAGCAGTTCCGGGACAGGGTTTTCTGCTGGAAACACCATATATTTT. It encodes CASSSGTGFSAGNTIYF.

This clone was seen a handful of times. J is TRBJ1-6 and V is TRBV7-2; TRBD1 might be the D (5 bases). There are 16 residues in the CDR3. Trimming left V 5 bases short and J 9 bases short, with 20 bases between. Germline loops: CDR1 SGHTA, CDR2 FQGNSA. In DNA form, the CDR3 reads TGTGCCAGCAGCACTTTTCGGGGGGGAGCAGGTTCACCCCTCCACTTT. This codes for CASSTFRGGAGSPLHF.

For the CDR3, the DNA is TGCGCCAGCAGCCAAGAGGGCATACCCCTTGATGGCTACACCTTC. Translating it yields CASSQEGIPLDGYTF. The chain joins TRBV4-3 to TRBJ1-2, with D uncertain. The V end lost 0 bases, the J end lost 6 bases, and 14 bases lay between the germline ends. CDR1 and CDR2 (germline): LGHNA, YSLEER. The CDR3 contains 15 residues.